The 26 T cell receptor beta chains given below trace back to one sample, sequenced in a study of Tregs in tolerant kidney transplant recipients. Which antigens these TCRs recognize remains unknown. The repertoire was sequenced with immunoSEQ multiplex PCR; TCRdb's copy has only in-frame clones and lacks some. The sample carries tens of thousands of clones, about 95% recorded once. Sequencing was done on a sample of Tregs from blood cultured with allogeneic cells. These receptors were collected from a human donor in good health.

The chain links TRBV18 to TRBJ2-3; 11 nucleotides line up with TRBD2. V lost 6 bases, J lost 5 bases, and 7 bases stayed unmatched. CDR1 KGHSH and CDR2 LQKENI come from the germline V gene. The CDR3 is made up of 15 amino acids. The CDR3 DNA sequence: TGTGCCAGCTCCACGACTAGCGGGACGGTAGATACGCAGTATTTT. It is translated as CASSTTSGTVDTQYF. Looking up the rest from reference TRBV18 and TRBJ2-3 gives the full variable domain: NAGVMQNPRHLVRRRGQEARLRCSPMKGHSHVYWYRQLPEEGLKFMVYLQKENIIDESGMPKERFSAEFPKEGPSILRIQQVVRGDSAAYFCASSTTSGTVDTQYFGPGTRLTVL.

V is TRBV18 and J is TRBJ2-7, with D perhaps matching TRBD1 (5 bases). Germline lookup yields CDR1 KGHSH and CDR2 LQKENI. Trimming removed 4 bases from V and 3 bases from J, with 7 bases in between. The CDR3 spans 12 residues. CDR3 nucleotides: TGTGCCAGCTCACATGACAGCTACGAGCAGTACTTC. Amino acids: CASSHDSYEQYF.

The chain has TRBV10-3 and TRBJ2-7, with 7 bases identical to TRBD2. V lost 10 bases to trimming and J lost 5 bases; unmatched junction nucleotides: 20. This CDR3 has 16 amino acids. Germline CDR1 reads ENHRY; CDR2 reads SYGVKD. As DNA, the CDR3 is TGTGCCACCAGCGGGTGGGGGGGTTTAGGGTCTGACGAGCAGTACTTC. Amino acid sequence: CATSGWGGLGSDEQYF.

The DNA for the CDR3 is TGTGCCAGCAGTTACCGGACAGCTGGGGACGAGCAGTACTTC. The encoded protein is CASSYRTAGDEQYF. The chain couples TRBV6-5 to TRBJ2-7; a possible D gene is TRBD1 (6 bases). This CDR3 region has 14 residues. Germline V gives CDR1 MNHEY, CDR2 SVGAGI. Trimming cost V 2 bases and J 5 bases, with 13 bases left between them.

The chain carries TRBV28 and TRBJ1-2; 7 nucleotides match TRBD1. The germline V gene encodes CDR1 MDHEN and CDR2 SYDVKM. The CDR3 is 13 amino acids. J lost 4 bases, V lost 10 bases, and 9 bases had no gene match. CDR3 in amino acids: CATLTGQIYGYTF. CDR3 nucleotides: TGTGCCACCTTGACAGGGCAGATCTATGGCTACACCTTC.

The J gene is TRBJ1-2, the V gene TRBV27; D is perhaps TRBD1 (6 bases). Germline V lookup: CDR1 MNHEY, CDR2 SMNVEV (reference sequence). This CDR3 is built from 14 residues. Trimming took 2 bases from V and 4 from J, leaving 11 bases between them. CDR3 loop: CASSLRGLGYGYTF. The CDR3 bases are TGTGCCAGCAGTTTAAGGGGGTTAGGCTATGGCTACACCTTC.

The chain employs TRBV5-3 and TRBJ1-5, with a weak D call TRBD1 (5 bases). TRBV5-3 carries the ORF label, with uncertain function. The CDR3 has 15 residues. Trimming took 4 bases from V and 4 from J, leaving 15 bases between them. The chain's CDR3 is CARSPRGRINQPQHF. The CDR3 DNA is TGTGCCAGAAGCCCGAGGGGACGGATAAATCAGCCCCAGCATTTT.

CDR3 sequence: CASSLSGQPGAEQYF. CDR3 bases: TGTGCCAGCAGCCTCTCTGGGCAACCCGGGGCTGAGCAGTACTTC. This chain connects TRBV11-1 to TRBJ2-7, with D perhaps assigned TRBD1 or TRBD2 (5 bases each). This CDR3 spans 15 amino acids. The germline gives CDR1 SGHAT, CDR2 FQDESV (reference sequence). Trimming took 5 bases from V and 7 from J, leaving 21 bases between them.

V and J are TRBV14 and TRBJ1-3, with D uncertain. Germline CDR1 SGHDN, CDR2 FVKESK. The V gene lost 1 base and the J gene lost 8 bases, with 9 bases spanning the gap. The CDR3 length is 13 residues. CDR3 amino acids: CASSQAAADTIYF. The CDR3 bases are TGTGCCAGCAGCCAAGCCGCGGCGGACACCATATATTTT.

The chain recombines TRBV4-1 with TRBJ1-3; the match to TRBD1 covers 7 bases. The CDR3 is made up of 17 amino acids. Trimming cost V 1 base and J 4 bases; bases outside gene matches: 10. The germline V gene has CDR1 MGHRA and CDR2 YSYEKL. The CDR3 is CASSQGTGAIGGNTIYF. CDR3 nucleotides: TGCGCCAGCAGCCAAGGTACAGGGGCTATAGGGGGAAACACCATATATTTT.

The chain is built from TRBV9 and TRBJ2-2; 8 bases are shared with TRBD2. Trimming removed 3 bases from V and 2 bases from J; junction bases left unmatched: 6. This CDR3 spans 16 amino acids. CDR1 and CDR2 from the germline V gene are SGDLS and YYNGEE. CDR3 DNA sequence: TGTGCCAGCAGCGCCCTTGGGACTAGAAACACCGGGGAGCTGTTTTTT. This gives the protein CASSALGTRNTGELFF.

The genes are TRBV6-5 and TRBJ1-1; the match to TRBD1 covers 8 bases. CDR3 length: 14 residues. The V gene end was trimmed by 4 bases and the J gene end by 5 bases; junction bases not matched to a gene: 6. Germline V gene sequence: CDR1 MNHEY, CDR2 SVGAGI. This chain's CDR3 is CASSSRGRGTEAFF. The CDR3 coding sequence is TGTGCCAGCAGTTCCAGGGGGCGAGGAACTGAAGCTTTCTTT.

As regards this clone: Mismatch with germline at one junction end may stem from a read error. V gene TRBV7-7 combines with J gene TRBJ2-3; D call uncertain. CDR1 SSHAT and CDR2 FNYEAQ come from the germline V gene (reference sequence). CDR3 size: 14 residues. CDR3 sequence (DNA): TGTGCTAGCAGCTTGTCTCGTAGCACAGATACGCAGTATTTT. Translated: CASSLSRSTDTQYF.

This chain links TRBV5-1 with TRBJ1-1; D remains ambiguous. Germline V gene sequence: CDR1 SGHRS, CDR2 YFSETQ. V was cut by 2 bases and J by 2 bases, with 7 bases left in between. CDR3 length: 13 amino acids. The CDR3: CASSFQPNTEAFF. The CDR3 nucleotides are TGCGCCAGCAGCTTTCAGCCTAACACTGAAGCTTTCTTT.

CDR3 protein: CASSLPGRSSYNEQFF. The CDR3 bases are TGTGCCAGCAGCTTGCCGGGGCGGAGCTCCTACAATGAGCAGTTCTTC. The chain is built from TRBV5-5 and TRBJ2-1; the D gene could be TRBD1 or TRBD2 (5 bases each). The CDR3 consists of 16 residues. The germline V and J ends were trimmed by 1 base and 0 bases, with 11 bases remaining between them. CDR1 is SGHKS and CDR2 is YYEKEE in the germline V gene (reference sequence).

The J gene is TRBJ2-4, the V gene TRBV7-8; D gene unclear. Trimming took 3 bases from V and 0 from J, leaving 6 bases between them. Germline-derived CDR1 and CDR2 are SGHVS and FQNEAQ. The CDR3 has 14 amino acids. The CDR3 is CASSFGLAKNIQYF. CDR3 sequence (DNA): TGTGCCAGCAGCTTCGGGCTAGCCAAAAACATTCAGTACTTC.

The chain joins TRBV18 to TRBJ2-7, with a possible D match to TRBD2 (6 bases). V lost 3 bases and J 3 bases, leaving 15 bases between the germline ends. Germline CDR1 and CDR2: KGHSH and LQKENI. The CDR3 has 15 residues. The CDR3 DNA follows: TGTGCCAGCTCACCCTTAGGGACCGGGGGCTACGAGCAGTACTTC. This sequence encodes CASSPLGTGGYEQYF.

The V gene is TRBV9, the J gene TRBJ2-5; D tentatively fits TRBD1 or TRBD2 (5 bases each). Germline CDR1 is SGDLS and CDR2 is YYNGEE. The CDR3 runs 15 residues. V lost 3 bases and J lost 5, with 17 bases in between. The CDR3 sequence: CASSDRDLGWETQYF. DNA for the CDR3: TGTGCCAGCAGCGACCGGGACCTAGGGTGGGAGACCCAGTACTTC.

The genes are TRBV6-5 and TRBJ2-7, with D possibly being TRBD1 (5 bases). Trimming left V 0 bases short and J 6 bases short, with 15 bases between. Germline V gene data show CDR1 as MNHEY and CDR2 as SVGAGI. The CDR3 consists of 15 residues. CDR3 DNA: TGTGCCAGCAGTTACTCGGCAGGGTTCTCCACCGAGCAGTACTTC. Amino acids: CASSYSAGFSTEQYF.

The chain recombines TRBV11-2 with TRBJ2-7; possibly TRBD1 for D (6 bases). Trimming took 4 bases from V and 0 from J, leaving 25 bases between them. This CDR3 region has 19 residues. Germline CDR1 reads SGHAT; CDR2 reads FQNNGV. Here the CDR3 DNA reads TGTGCCAGCAGCTCCCCGTTCGTGGACAGTATGTCGAACTCCTACGAGCAGTACTTC. Residues: CASSSPFVDSMSNSYEQYF.

V and J are TRBV25-1 and TRBJ2-2; TRBD2 agrees at 9 bases. V shed 5 bases and J 0 bases; nucleotides not matched to a gene: 4. This CDR3 has 16 residues. CDR1 and CDR2 (germline): MGHDK, SYGVNS. CDR3 region: CASSSRLAANTGELFF. The CDR3 region has the DNA TGTGCCAGCAGTAGTAGACTAGCGGCGAACACCGGGGAGCTGTTTTTT.

Comment on this clone: Other DNA sequences in this specimen translate into the identical CDR3. The J gene is TRBJ1-1, the V gene TRBV10-2, with 9 nucleotides matching TRBD1. Germline CDR1 WSHSY, CDR2 SAAADI. The CDR3 runs to 13 residues. Trimming took 4 bases from V and 4 from J; bases not matched to a gene: 1. The CDR3 loop is CASSVTGGTEAFF. The CDR3 region has the DNA TGCGCCAGCAGTGTGACAGGGGGCACTGAAGCTTTCTTT.

The rearrangement uses TRBV19 and TRBJ1-2; D may be TRBD1 (5 bases). V was cut by 5 bases and J by 4 bases, with 17 bases left in between. CDR3 length: 15 amino acids. The germline gives CDR1 LNHDA, CDR2 SQIVND (reference sequence). The CDR3 DNA follows: TGTGCCAGTAGTCCCTTCGGGAGCCAGGGCTATGGCTACACCTTC. This translates into CASSPFGSQGYGYTF.

This clone appeared once. J is TRBJ1-2 and V is TRBV5-1, with 9 bases lining up with TRBD1. CDR3 size: 16 residues. Trimming took 0 bases from V and 7 from J; bases not matched to a gene: 10. Germline V gene lookup returns CDR1 SGHRS and CDR2 YFSETQ. The CDR3 region has the DNA TGCGCCAGCAGCTTGGCCAATATAGGGACAGGGAGTGGCTACACCTTC. It translates to CASSLANIGTGSGYTF.

This clone was seen only once. The rearrangement joins TRBV18 to TRBJ1-2; D gene unclear. Germline CDR1 reads KGHSH; CDR2 reads LQKENI. The CDR3 contains 14 residues. V was shortened by 8 bases and J by 2 bases, with 15 bases between the two germline ends. The DNA for the CDR3 is TGTGCCAGCCACCCCGTGGCCATCAACTATGGCTACACCTTC. This translates into CASHPVAINYGYTF.

The V gene is TRBV2, the J gene TRBJ1-1; no reliable D call. Germline V gene data show CDR1 as SNHLY and CDR2 as FYNNEI. The CDR3 is 11 residues long. V dropped 6 bases and J dropped 6 bases, with 8 bases sitting between them. CDR3 nucleotides: TGTGCCAGCAGGCAAAGGGCTGAAGCTTTCTTT. Residues: CASRQRAEAFF.